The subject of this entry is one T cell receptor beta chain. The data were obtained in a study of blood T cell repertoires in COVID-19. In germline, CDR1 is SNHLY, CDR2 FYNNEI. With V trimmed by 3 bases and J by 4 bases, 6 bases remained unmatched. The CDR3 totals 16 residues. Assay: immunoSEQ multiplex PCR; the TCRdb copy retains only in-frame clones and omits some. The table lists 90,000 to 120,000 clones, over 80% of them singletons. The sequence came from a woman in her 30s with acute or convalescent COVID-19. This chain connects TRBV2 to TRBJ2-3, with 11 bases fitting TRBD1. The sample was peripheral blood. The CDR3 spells CASSDGTGGWSDTQYF. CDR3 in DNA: TGTGCCAGCAGTGATGGGACAGGGGGGTGGTCAGATACGCAGTATTTT.